The clone carrying this T cell receptor beta chain showed up just a few times. The sample belongs to a study of T-cell reconstitution after alpha-beta-depleted transplantation in children. Preparing the TCRbeta library involved the use of unique molecular identifiers. TCRdb passed the PCR reads through MiXCR, listing each CDR3 protein once. The data show around 600,000 distinct CDR3 sequences, over 15% seen once. The sequencing here drew on PBMCs from the stem cell graft donor, taken from the stem cell graft. The sequence came from a human donor who donated a stem cell graft to a child with acute myeloid leukemia.

DNA for the CDR3: TGTGCCAGCAGCCCAGTGGCGGATTCACCCCTCCACTTT. This codes for CASSPVADSPLHF. J is TRBJ1-6 and V is TRBV7-9; no firm D call. Per the germline V gene, CDR1 is SEHNR and CDR2 is FQNEAQ (reference sequence). With 5 bases removed from V and 8 bases from J, the gap between germline ends came to 10 bases. The CDR3 runs 13 residues.